These T cell receptor beta chains were read from a single sample in a study of T cells in Graves' hyperthyroidism and ophthalmopathy. MiXCR, run by TCRdb on the multiplex PCR reads, gives a single entry per CDR3 protein. The sample has approximately 400,000 distinct CDR3 sequences; under 15% are singletons. Sequencing used blood. These receptors all come from a woman between 25 and 40 years old with Graves' hyperthyroidism. CDR3s include the opening cysteine and the closing phenylalanine or tryptophan. The D gene is left open where the match is weak. Part of the rows lack a size; the others show once, few, many or a class for expanded clones.

V gene: TRBV5-4; clone size: few; CDR3 length: 12; J gene: TRBJ2-1; D gene: -; CDR3 DNA: TGTGCCAGCCGAAGGGGGGGGAATGAGCAGTTCTTC; CDR3 protein: CASRRGGNEQFF
V gene: TRBV7-9; clone size: many; CDR3 length: 17; J gene: TRBJ2-7; D gene: TRBD2; CDR3 DNA: TGTGCCAGCAGCTTAGAACCGGGACTAGCGGGATCCTACGAGCAGTACTTC; CDR3 protein: CASSLEPGLAGSYEQYF
V gene: TRBV29-1; clone size: -; CDR3 length: 14; J gene: TRBJ1-5; D gene: TRBD1; CDR3 DNA: TGCAGCCACCCAAGGGATACAGGGGATCAGCCCCAGCATTTT; CDR3 protein: CSHPRDTGDQPQHF
V gene: TRBV6-1; clone size: -; CDR3 length: 15; J gene: TRBJ2-6; D gene: -; CDR3 DNA: TGTGCCAGCAGCGTCAAAAGCTCTGGGGCCAACGTCCTGACTTTC; CDR3 protein: CASSVKSSGANVLTF
V gene: TRBV2; clone size: many; CDR3 length: 14; J gene: TRBJ1-2; D gene: -; CDR3 DNA: TGTGCCAGCACCAAGGCGGTGGGGAGCTATGGCTACACCTTC; CDR3 protein: CASTKAVGSYGYTF
V gene: TRBV28; clone size: many; CDR3 length: 15; J gene: TRBJ2-5; D gene: -; CDR3 DNA: TGTGCCAGCAGTTCATCCCGGGGAGGTTGGGAGACCCAGTACTTC; CDR3 protein: CASSSSRGGWETQYF
V gene: TRBV6-1; clone size: many; CDR3 length: 15; J gene: TRBJ2-1; D gene: -; CDR3 DNA: TGTGCCAGCAGGAGAGACCGGGACGGCTACAATGAGCAGTTCTTC; CDR3 protein: CASRRDRDGYNEQFF
V gene: TRBV28; clone size: many; CDR3 length: 15; J gene: TRBJ2-3; D gene: TRBD1; CDR3 DNA: TGTGCCAGCAGTTTCGGGACAGGGGACACAGATACGCAGTATTTT; CDR3 protein: CASSFGTGDTDTQYF
V gene: TRBV7-2; clone size: -; CDR3 length: 15; J gene: TRBJ2-5; D gene: TRBD2; CDR3 DNA: TGTGCCAGCAGCACGGGAGGTTCGTCTAGGGAGACCCAGTACTTC; CDR3 protein: CASSTGGSSRETQYF
V gene: TRBV5-4; clone size: -; CDR3 length: 17; J gene: TRBJ2-7; D gene: -; CDR3 DNA: TGTGCCAGCAGCCTCCGTCGATCGCTAGCCCTCTCCTACGAGCAGTACTTC; CDR3 protein: CASSLRRSLALSYEQYF
V gene: TRBV20-1; clone size: -; CDR3 length: 14; J gene: TRBJ2-7; D gene: -; CDR3 DNA: TGCAGTGCTAGGAGGGCAGGAACTACCTACGAGCAGTACTTC; CDR3 protein: CSARRAGTTYEQYF
V gene: TRBV9; clone size: few; CDR3 length: 13; J gene: TRBJ2-1; D gene: TRBD2; CDR3 DNA: TGTGCCAGCGAACTAGCGGGAGTGAATGAGCAGTTCTTC; CDR3 protein: CASELAGVNEQFF
V gene: TRBV5-5; clone size: -; CDR3 length: 16; J gene: TRBJ2-2; D gene: TRBD2; CDR3 DNA: TGTGCCAGCAGCTCGCTAGCGGGGGGGACTAACGGGGAGCTGTTTTTT; CDR3 protein: CASSSLAGGTNGELFF
V gene: TRBV6-1; clone size: -; CDR3 length: 13; J gene: TRBJ1-2; D gene: -; CDR3 DNA: TGTGCCAGCAGTGAGGGATCGGGGAACGGCTACACCTTC; CDR3 protein: CASSEGSGNGYTF
V gene: TRBV7-8; clone size: -; CDR3 length: 13; J gene: TRBJ1-6; D gene: -; CDR3 DNA: TGTGCCAGCAGCTTGGCTCAGGGTTCACCCCTCCACTTT; CDR3 protein: CASSLAQGSPLHF
V gene: TRBV20-1; clone size: many; CDR3 length: 13; J gene: TRBJ2-3; D gene: -; CDR3 DNA: TGCAGTGCTAGAGTGCCGGGGGCAGATACGCAGTATTTT; CDR3 protein: CSARVPGADTQYF
V gene: TRBV19; clone size: few; CDR3 length: 15; J gene: TRBJ2-1; D gene: TRBD2; CDR3 DNA: TGTGCCAGTAGTAAAGGACTAGCGGGAGGTAATGAGCAGTTCTTC; CDR3 protein: CASSKGLAGGNEQFF
V gene: TRBV28; clone size: -; CDR3 length: 15; J gene: TRBJ2-1; D gene: TRBD2; CDR3 DNA: TGTGCCAGCACCGACGGGACTAGCGGAAACAATGAGCAGTTCTTC; CDR3 protein: CASTDGTSGNNEQFF
V gene: TRBV9; clone size: few; CDR3 length: 16; J gene: TRBJ2-3; D gene: -; CDR3 DNA: TGTGCCAGCAGCGTAGAGGGAGGTGTCTACACAGATACGCAGTATTTT; CDR3 protein: CASSVEGGVYTDTQYF
V gene: TRBV15; clone size: few; CDR3 length: 19; J gene: TRBJ2-4; D gene: TRBD1; CDR3 DNA: TGTGCCACCAGCAGAGACCAGGAGGGACAGGGGAGGGCCAAAAACATTCAGTACTTC; CDR3 protein: CATSRDQEGQGRAKNIQYF
V gene: TRBV19; clone size: -; CDR3 length: 17; J gene: TRBJ2-1; D gene: TRBD1; CDR3 DNA: TGTGCCAGTAGTATATTTAGATATGGGACAGGCCAAAATGAGCAGTTCTTC; CDR3 protein: CASSIFRYGTGQNEQFF
V gene: TRBV30; clone size: few; CDR3 length: 13; J gene: TRBJ2-5; D gene: -; CDR3 DNA: TGTGCCTGGAGTCAGGGGGGGTTGGAGACCCAGTACTTC; CDR3 protein: CAWSQGGLETQYF
V gene: TRBV5-1; clone size: -; CDR3 length: 15; J gene: TRBJ2-3; D gene: -; CDR3 DNA: TGCGCCAGCAGCTCGGAGTGGGGGCGGGGAGATACGCAGTATTTT; CDR3 protein: CASSSEWGRGDTQYF
V gene: TRBV28; clone size: many; CDR3 length: 13; J gene: TRBJ2-3; D gene: -; CDR3 DNA: TGTGCCACCCTCCGGGCCGGCTCAGATACGCAGTATTTT; CDR3 protein: CATLRAGSDTQYF
V gene: TRBV6-2/TRBV6-3; clone size: -; CDR3 length: 12; J gene: TRBJ2-5; D gene: -; CDR3 DNA: TGTGCCAGCAGTCCCGAGGATGAGACCCAGTACTTC; CDR3 protein: CASSPEDETQYF
V gene: TRBV12-3/TRBV12-4; clone size: many; CDR3 length: 16; J gene: TRBJ2-5; D gene: TRBD2; CDR3 DNA: TGTGCCAGCAGTTTTGGGACTAGCGGGAGTCGGGAGACCCAGTACTTC; CDR3 protein: CASSFGTSGSRETQYF
V gene: TRBV28; clone size: -; CDR3 length: 15; J gene: TRBJ2-5; D gene: TRBD2; CDR3 DNA: TGTGCCAGCAGCAATAGCGGGAGGGCCTGGGAGACCCAGTACTTC; CDR3 protein: CASSNSGRAWETQYF
V gene: TRBV11-1; clone size: many; CDR3 length: 15; J gene: TRBJ2-2; D gene: TRBD1; CDR3 DNA: TGTGCCAGCAGCCTAAGACAGGGGGACGCCGGGGAGCTGTTTTTT; CDR3 protein: CASSLRQGDAGELFF
V gene: TRBV7-2; clone size: few; CDR3 length: 14; J gene: TRBJ2-7; D gene: -; CDR3 DNA: TGTGCCAGCACCCCGGTCTATCGGGGGGACAAGCAGTACTTC; CDR3 protein: CASTPVYRGDKQYF
V gene: TRBV7-9; clone size: many; CDR3 length: 14; J gene: TRBJ2-7; D gene: TRBD1; CDR3 DNA: TGTGCCAGCAGCTTAACGGGGACAGAGTACGAGCAGTACTTC; CDR3 protein: CASSLTGTEYEQYF
V gene: TRBV28; clone size: few; CDR3 length: 15; J gene: TRBJ2-3; D gene: -; CDR3 DNA: TGTGCCAGCAGTTTGTTGACTAGTGGCGCAGATACGCAGTATTTT; CDR3 protein: CASSLLTSGADTQYF
V gene: TRBV12-3/TRBV12-4; clone size: many; CDR3 length: 14; J gene: TRBJ1-2; D gene: -; CDR3 DNA: TGTGCCAGCAGTTTCGGGGGAATCGACTATGGCTACACCTTC; CDR3 protein: CASSFGGIDYGYTF
V gene: TRBV5-1; clone size: -; CDR3 length: 15; J gene: TRBJ2-5; D gene: TRBD2; CDR3 DNA: TGCGCCAGCAGCGTAACTAGCGGGAGGGTAGAGACCCAGTACTTC; CDR3 protein: CASSVTSGRVETQYF
V gene: TRBV5-5; clone size: -; CDR3 length: 18; J gene: TRBJ2-6; D gene: TRBD1; CDR3 DNA: TGTGCCAGCAGCTCAACAGGGGGCCGGCCCTCTGGGGCCAACGTCCTGACTTTC; CDR3 protein: CASSSTGGRPSGANVLTF
V gene: TRBV6-1; clone size: few; CDR3 length: 16; J gene: TRBJ1-5; D gene: -; CDR3 DNA: TGTGCCAGCAGTGATTGGATAGGGGGAACTAATCAGCCCCAGCATTTT; CDR3 protein: CASSDWIGGTNQPQHF
V gene: TRBV12-3/TRBV12-4; clone size: -; CDR3 length: 16; J gene: TRBJ2-2; D gene: TRBD2; CDR3 DNA: TGTGCCAGCAGTTGGGCGCTAGCGGGATATTCCGGGGAGCTGTTTTTT; CDR3 protein: CASSWALAGYSGELFF
V gene: TRBV18; clone size: many; CDR3 length: 14; J gene: TRBJ1-1; D gene: TRBD1; CDR3 DNA: TGTGCCAGCTCAGGGGGGGACAGGGGAGCTGAAGCTTTCTTT; CDR3 protein: CASSGGDRGAEAFF
V gene: TRBV7-9; clone size: few; CDR3 length: 15; J gene: TRBJ2-7; D gene: TRBD1; CDR3 DNA: TGTGCCAGCAGCGACCGGGACAGGGGGTTTTACGAGCAGTACTTC; CDR3 protein: CASSDRDRGFYEQYF
V gene: TRBV2; clone size: many; CDR3 length: 15; J gene: TRBJ1-5; D gene: -; CDR3 DNA: TGTGCCAGCACCCCGGGAGGGTATAGCAATCAGCCCCAGCATTTT; CDR3 protein: CASTPGGYSNQPQHF
V gene: TRBV18; clone size: few; CDR3 length: 14; J gene: TRBJ2-7; D gene: -; CDR3 DNA: TGTGCCAGCTCACCTCAGGGGAGGTCCTACGAGCAGTACTTC; CDR3 protein: CASSPQGRSYEQYF
V gene: TRBV10-3; clone size: few; CDR3 length: 16; J gene: TRBJ1-5; D gene: -; CDR3 DNA: TGTGCCATCAGTGAAAAGGCGGCTTATAGCAATCAGCCCCAGCATTTT; CDR3 protein: CAISEKAAYSNQPQHF
V gene: TRBV12-3/TRBV12-4; clone size: -; CDR3 length: 15; J gene: TRBJ2-3; D gene: TRBD2; CDR3 DNA: TGTGCCAGCAGTTCCCAACTAGCGAACCTTGATACGCAGTATTTT; CDR3 protein: CASSSQLANLDTQYF
V gene: TRBV11-2; clone size: many; CDR3 length: 17; J gene: TRBJ1-1; D gene: -; CDR3 DNA: TGTGCCAGCAGCTTAGATTCCACAGGGAGCATGAACACTGAAGCTTTCTTT; CDR3 protein: CASSLDSTGSMNTEAFF
V gene: TRBV28; clone size: few; CDR3 length: 12; J gene: TRBJ1-2; D gene: -; CDR3 DNA: TGTGCCAGCAGTCCCGGCCTCTATGGCTACACCTTC; CDR3 protein: CASSPGLYGYTF
V gene: TRBV4-1; clone size: -; CDR3 length: 16; J gene: TRBJ2-7; D gene: TRBD2; CDR3 DNA: TGCGCCAGCAGCCCACGCGGTCCTAGCGGGACGTACGAGCAGTACTTC; CDR3 protein: CASSPRGPSGTYEQYF
V gene: TRBV19; clone size: few; CDR3 length: 14; J gene: TRBJ2-3; D gene: -; CDR3 DNA: TGTGCCAGTAGTCAGATAGCGGACACAGATACGCAGTATTTT; CDR3 protein: CASSQIADTDTQYF